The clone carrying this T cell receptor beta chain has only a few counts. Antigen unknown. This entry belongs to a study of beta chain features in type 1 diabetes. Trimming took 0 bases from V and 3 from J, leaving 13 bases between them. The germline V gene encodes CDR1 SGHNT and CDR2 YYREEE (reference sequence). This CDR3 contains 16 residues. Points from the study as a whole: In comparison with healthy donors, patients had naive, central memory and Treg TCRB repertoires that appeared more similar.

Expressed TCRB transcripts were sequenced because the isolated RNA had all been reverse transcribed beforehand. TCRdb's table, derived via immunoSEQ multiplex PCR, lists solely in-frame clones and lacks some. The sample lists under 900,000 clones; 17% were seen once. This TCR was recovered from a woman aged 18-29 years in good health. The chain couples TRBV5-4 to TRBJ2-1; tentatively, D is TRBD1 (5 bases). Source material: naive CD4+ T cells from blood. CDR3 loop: CASSLGQPAFYNEQFF. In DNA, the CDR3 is TGTGCCAGCAGCTTGGGACAGCCCGCATTCTACAATGAGCAGTTCTTC.